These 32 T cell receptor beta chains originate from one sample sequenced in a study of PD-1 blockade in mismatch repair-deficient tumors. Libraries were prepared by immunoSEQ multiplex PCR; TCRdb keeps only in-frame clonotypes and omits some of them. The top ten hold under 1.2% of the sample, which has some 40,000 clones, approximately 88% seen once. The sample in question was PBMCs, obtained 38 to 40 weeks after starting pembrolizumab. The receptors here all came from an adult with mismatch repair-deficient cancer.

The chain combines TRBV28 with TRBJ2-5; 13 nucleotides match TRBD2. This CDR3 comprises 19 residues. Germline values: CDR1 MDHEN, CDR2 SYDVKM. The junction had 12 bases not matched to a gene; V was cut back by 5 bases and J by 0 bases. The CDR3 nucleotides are TGTGCCAGCAGTATAGCAGAAGGACTAGCGGGAGAGTACCAAGAGACCCAGTACTTC. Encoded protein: CASSIAEGLAGEYQETQYF.

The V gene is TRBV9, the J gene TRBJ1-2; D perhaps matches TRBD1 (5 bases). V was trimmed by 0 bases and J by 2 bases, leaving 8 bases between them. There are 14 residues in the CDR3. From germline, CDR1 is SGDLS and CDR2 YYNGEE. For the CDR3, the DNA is TGTGCCAGCAGCGTAGGGGACTTGAACTATGGCTACACCTTC. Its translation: CASSVGDLNYGYTF.

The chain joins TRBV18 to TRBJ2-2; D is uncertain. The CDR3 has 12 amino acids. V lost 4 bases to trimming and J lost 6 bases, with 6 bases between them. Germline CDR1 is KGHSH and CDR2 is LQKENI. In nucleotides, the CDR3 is TGTGCCAGCTCACTAGGAGCCGGGGAGCTGTTTTTT. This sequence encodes CASSLGAGELFF.

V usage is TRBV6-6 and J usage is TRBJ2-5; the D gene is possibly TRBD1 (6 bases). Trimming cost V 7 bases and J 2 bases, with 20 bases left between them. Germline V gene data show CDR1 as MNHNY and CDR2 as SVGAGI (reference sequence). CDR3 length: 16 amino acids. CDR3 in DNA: TGTGCCAGCAAACACGAAGGAAAGGGGGATCAAGAGACCCAGTACTTC. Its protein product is CASKHEGKGDQETQYF.

The CDR3 nucleotides are TGCGCCAGCAGCATGAACGATGGAGCTGAAGCTTTCTTT. It translates to CASSMNDGAEAFF. This sequence joins TRBV5-1 and TRBJ1-1; D remains ambiguous. The germline V gene has CDR1 SGHRS and CDR2 YFSETQ. The CDR3 is 13 amino acids. Trimming pared 4 bases from V and 6 bases from J, leaving 13 bases between.

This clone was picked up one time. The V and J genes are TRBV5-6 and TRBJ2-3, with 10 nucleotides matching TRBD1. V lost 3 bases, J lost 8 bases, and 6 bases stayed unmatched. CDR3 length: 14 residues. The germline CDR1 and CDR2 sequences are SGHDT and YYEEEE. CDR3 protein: CASSYRDRGVTQYF. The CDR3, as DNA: TGTGCCAGCAGCTACCGGGACAGGGGAGTTACGCAGTATTTT.

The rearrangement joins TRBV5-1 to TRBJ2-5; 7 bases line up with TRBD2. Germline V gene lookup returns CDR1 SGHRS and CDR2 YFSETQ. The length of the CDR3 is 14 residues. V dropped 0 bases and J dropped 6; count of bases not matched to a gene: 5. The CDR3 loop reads CASSLVAGDKTQYF. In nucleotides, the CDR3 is TGCGCCAGCAGCTTGGTCGCGGGAGACAAGACCCAGTACTTC.

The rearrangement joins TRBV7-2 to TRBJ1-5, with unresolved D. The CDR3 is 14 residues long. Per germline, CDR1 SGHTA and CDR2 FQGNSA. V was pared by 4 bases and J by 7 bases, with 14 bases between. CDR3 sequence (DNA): TGTGCCAGCAGCTCGGAGACCGGGTACCAGCCCCAGCATTTT. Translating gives CASSSETGYQPQHF. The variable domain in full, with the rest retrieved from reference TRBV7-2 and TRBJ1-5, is GAGVSQSPSNKVTEKGKDVELRCDPISGHTALYWYRQSLGQGLEFLIYFQGNSAPDKSGLPSDRFSAERTGGSVSTLTIQRTQQEDSAVYLCASSSETGYQPQHFGDGTRLSIL.

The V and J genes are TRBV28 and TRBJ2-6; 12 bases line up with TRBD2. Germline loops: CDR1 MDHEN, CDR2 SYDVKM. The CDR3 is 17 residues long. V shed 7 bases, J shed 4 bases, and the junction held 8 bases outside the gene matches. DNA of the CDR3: TGTGCCAGCAACGACGGACTAGCGGGAACCGGGGCCAACGTCCTGACTTTC. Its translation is CASNDGLAGTGANVLTF.

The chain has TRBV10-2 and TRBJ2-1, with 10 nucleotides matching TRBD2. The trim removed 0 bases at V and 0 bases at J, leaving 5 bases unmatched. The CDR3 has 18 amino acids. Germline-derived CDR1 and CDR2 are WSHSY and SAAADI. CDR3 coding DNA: TGCGCCAGCAGTGAGTCAACTAGCGGGAAAAGCTCCTACAATGAGCAGTTCTTC. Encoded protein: CASSESTSGKSSYNEQFF.

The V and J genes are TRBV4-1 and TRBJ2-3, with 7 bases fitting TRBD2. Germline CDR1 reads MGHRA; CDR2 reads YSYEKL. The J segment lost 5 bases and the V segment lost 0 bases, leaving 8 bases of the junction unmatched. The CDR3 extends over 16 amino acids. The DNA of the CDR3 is TGCGCCAGCAGCCAAGAATGGTCGGGAGGTGGAGATACGCAGTATTTT. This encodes CASSQEWSGGGDTQYF.

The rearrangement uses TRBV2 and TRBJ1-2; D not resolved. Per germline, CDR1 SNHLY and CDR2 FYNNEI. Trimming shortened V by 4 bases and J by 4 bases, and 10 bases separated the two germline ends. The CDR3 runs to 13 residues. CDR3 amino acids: CASSGYGFYGYTF. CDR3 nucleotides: TGTGCCAGCAGTGGCTACGGTTTCTATGGCTACACCTTC.

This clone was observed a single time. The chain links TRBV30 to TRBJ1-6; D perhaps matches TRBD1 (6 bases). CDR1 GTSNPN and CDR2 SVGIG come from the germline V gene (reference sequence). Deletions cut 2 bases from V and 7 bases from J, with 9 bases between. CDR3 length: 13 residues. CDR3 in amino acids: CAWSTGQNSPLHF. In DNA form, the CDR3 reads TGTGCCTGGAGTACAGGGCAGAATTCACCCCTCCACTTT.

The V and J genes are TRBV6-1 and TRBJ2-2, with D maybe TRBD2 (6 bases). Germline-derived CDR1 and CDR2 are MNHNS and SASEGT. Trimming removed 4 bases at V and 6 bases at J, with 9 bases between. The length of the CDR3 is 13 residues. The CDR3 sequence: CASSAEGPGELFF. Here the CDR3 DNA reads TGTGCCAGCAGTGCGGAGGGGCCCGGGGAGCTGTTTTTT.

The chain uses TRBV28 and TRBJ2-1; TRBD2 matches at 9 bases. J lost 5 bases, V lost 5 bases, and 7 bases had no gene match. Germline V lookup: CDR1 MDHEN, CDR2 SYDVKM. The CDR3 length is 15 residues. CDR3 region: CASSPSGRLHNEQFF. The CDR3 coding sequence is TGTGCCAGCAGTCCCAGCGGGAGGCTCCACAATGAGCAGTTCTTC.

CDR3 DNA sequence: TGTGCCAGCTCCGACGTCCCGGGAGGCACCAAACTGTTTTTT. This translates into CASSDVPGGTKLFF. This chain joins TRBV18 and TRBJ1-4; D uncertain. The germline V and J ends were trimmed by 6 bases and 11 bases, with 19 bases remaining between them. CDR1 is KGHSH and CDR2 is LQKENI in the germline V gene. This CDR3 is 14 amino acids long.

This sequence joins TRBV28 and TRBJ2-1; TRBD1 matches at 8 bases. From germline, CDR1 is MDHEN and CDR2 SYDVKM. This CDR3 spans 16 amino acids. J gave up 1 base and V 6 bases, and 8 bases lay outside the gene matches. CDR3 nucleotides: TGTGCCAGCAGATCAACAGGGGGGAGGTCCTACAATGAGCAGTTCTTC. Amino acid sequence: CASRSTGGRSYNEQFF.

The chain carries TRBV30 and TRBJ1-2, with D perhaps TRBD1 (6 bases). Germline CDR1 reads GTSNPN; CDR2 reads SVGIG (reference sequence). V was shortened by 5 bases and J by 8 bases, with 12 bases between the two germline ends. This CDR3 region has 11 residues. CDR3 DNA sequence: TGTGCCTGGCCAGGGGCGAACGGCTACACCTTC. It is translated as CAWPGANGYTF.

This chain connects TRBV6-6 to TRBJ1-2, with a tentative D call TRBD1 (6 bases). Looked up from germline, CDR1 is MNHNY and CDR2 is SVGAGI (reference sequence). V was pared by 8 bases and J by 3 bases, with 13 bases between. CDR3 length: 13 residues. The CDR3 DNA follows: TGTGCCAGCCTCAACACAGGGTACTATGGCTACACCTTC. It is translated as CASLNTGYYGYTF.

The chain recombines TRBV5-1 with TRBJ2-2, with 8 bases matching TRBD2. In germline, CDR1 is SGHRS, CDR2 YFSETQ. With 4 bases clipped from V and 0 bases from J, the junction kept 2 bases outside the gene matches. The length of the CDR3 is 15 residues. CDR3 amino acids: CASSRGGTNTGELFF. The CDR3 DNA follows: TGCGCCAGCAGCCGGGGGGGGACGAACACCGGGGAGCTGTTTTTT. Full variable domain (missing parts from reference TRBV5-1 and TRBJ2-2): KAGVTQTPRYLIKTRGQQVTLSCSPISGHRSVSWYQQTPGQGLQFLFEYFSETQRNKGNFPGRFSGRQFSNSRSEMNVSTLELGDSALYLCASSRGGTNTGELFFGEGSRLTVL.

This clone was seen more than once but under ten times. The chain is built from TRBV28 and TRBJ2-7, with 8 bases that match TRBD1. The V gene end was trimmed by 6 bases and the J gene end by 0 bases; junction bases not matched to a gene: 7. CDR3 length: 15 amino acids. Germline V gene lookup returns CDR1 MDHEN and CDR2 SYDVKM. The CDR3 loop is CASSRTGLFSYEQYF. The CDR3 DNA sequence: TGTGCCAGCAGCAGGACAGGGCTCTTCTCCTACGAGCAGTACTTC.

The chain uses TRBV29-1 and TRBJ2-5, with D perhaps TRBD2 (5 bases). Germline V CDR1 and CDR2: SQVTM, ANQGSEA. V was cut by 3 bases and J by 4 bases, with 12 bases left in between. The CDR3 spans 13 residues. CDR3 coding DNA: TGCAGCGTTGATCGAGGGATTCGAGAGACCCAGTACTTC. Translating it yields CSVDRGIRETQYF.

This chain's CDR3 is CASREQGAGNSPLHF. For the CDR3, the DNA is TGTGCCAGCAGGGAACAGGGAGCGGGTAATTCACCCCTCCACTTT. The chain recombines TRBV2 with TRBJ1-6; D may be TRBD1 (6 bases). The CDR3 sequence is 15 residues long. V was cut by 6 bases and J by 6 bases, with 15 bases left in between. Germline-derived CDR1 and CDR2 are SNHLY and FYNNEI. The complete variable domain, with remaining parts taken from reference TRBV2 and TRBJ1-6, reads EPEVTQTPSHQVTQMGQEVILRCVPISNHLYFYWYRQILGQKVEFLVSFYNNEISEKSEIFDDQFSVERPDGSNFTLKIRSTKLEDSAMYFCASREQGAGNSPLHFGNGTRLTVT.

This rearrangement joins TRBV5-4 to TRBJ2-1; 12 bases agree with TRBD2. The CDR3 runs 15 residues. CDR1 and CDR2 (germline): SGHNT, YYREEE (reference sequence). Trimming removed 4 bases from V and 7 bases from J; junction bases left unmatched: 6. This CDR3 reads CASSQTSGSGNEQFF. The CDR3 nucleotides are TGTGCCAGCAGCCAGACTAGCGGGAGCGGGAATGAGCAGTTCTTC.

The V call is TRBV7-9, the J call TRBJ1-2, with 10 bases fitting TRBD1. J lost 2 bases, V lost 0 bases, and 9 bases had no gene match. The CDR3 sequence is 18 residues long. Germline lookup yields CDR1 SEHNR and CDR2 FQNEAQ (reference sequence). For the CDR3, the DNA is TGTGCCAGCAGCTTAGCGGCCGGGACAGGGGACCTCAACTATGGCTACACCTTC. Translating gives CASSLAAGTGDLNYGYTF.

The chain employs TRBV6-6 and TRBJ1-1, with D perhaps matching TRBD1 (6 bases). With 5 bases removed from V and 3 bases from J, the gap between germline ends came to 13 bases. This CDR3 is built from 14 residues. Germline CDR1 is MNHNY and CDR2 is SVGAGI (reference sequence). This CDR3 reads CASSQYRVDTEAFF. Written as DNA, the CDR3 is TGTGCCAGCAGTCAATACAGGGTAGACACTGAAGCTTTCTTT.

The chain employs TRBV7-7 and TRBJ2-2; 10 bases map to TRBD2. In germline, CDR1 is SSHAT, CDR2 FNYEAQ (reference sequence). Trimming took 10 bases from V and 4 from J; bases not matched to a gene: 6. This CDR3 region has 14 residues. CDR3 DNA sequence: TGTGCCACCAAAAGCGGGAGGGGCACCGGGGAGCTGTTTTTT. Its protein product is CATKSGRGTGELFF.

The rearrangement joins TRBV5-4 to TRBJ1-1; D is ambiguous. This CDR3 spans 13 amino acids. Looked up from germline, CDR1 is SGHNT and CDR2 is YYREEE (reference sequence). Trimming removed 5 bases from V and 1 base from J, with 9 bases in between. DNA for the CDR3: TGTGCCAGCAGTGACATGGGGAACACTGAAGCTTTCTTT. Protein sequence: CASSDMGNTEAFF.

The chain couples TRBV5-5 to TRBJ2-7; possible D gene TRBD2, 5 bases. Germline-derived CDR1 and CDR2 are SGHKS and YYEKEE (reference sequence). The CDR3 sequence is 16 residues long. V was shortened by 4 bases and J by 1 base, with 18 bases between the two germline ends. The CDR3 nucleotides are TGTGCCAGCAGCCCAGAGGGCGGAGGCCTGTCCTACGAGCAGTACTTC. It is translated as CASSPEGGGLSYEQYF. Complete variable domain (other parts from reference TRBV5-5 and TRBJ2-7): DAGVTQSPTHLIKTRGQQVTLRCSPISGHKSVSWYQQVLGQGPQFIFQYYEKEERGRGNFPDRFSARQFPNYSSELNVNALLLGDSALYLCASSPEGGGLSYEQYFGPGTRLTVT.

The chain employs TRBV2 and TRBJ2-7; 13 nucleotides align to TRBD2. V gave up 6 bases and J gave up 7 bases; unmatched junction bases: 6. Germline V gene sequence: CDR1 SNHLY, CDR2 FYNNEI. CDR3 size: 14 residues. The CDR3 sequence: CASRKLAGGLEQYF. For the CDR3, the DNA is TGTGCCAGCAGAAAACTAGCGGGAGGGCTTGAGCAGTACTTC.

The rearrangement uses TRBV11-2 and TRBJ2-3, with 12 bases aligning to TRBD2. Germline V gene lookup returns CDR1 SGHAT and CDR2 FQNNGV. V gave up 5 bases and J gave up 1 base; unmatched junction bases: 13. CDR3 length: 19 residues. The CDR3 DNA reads TGTGCCAGCAGCCCCAGTCCAGGACTAGCGGGAAGCGGCACAGATACGCAGTATTTT. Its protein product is CASSPSPGLAGSGTDTQYF.

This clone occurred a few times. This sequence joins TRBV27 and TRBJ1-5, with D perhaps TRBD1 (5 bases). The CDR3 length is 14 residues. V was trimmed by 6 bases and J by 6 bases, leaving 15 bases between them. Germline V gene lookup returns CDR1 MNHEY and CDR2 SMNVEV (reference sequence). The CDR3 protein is CASSQKGRVQPQHF. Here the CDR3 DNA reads TGTGCCAGCAGCCAAAAGGGCAGGGTTCAGCCCCAGCATTTT.